The clone carrying this T cell receptor beta chain was found a few times. This sample is drawn from a study of control samples from healthy donors and cancer patients. Profiling relied on immunoSEQ multiplex PCR, and the TCRdb table lists in-frame clones only, not all of them. In the table there are about 51,000 clones, 75% to 85% of which are singletons. Germline V gives CDR1 SNHLY, CDR2 FYNNEI. The CDR3 is 15 residues long. V was trimmed by 6 bases and J by 0 bases, leaving 12 bases between them. V and J are TRBV2 and TRBJ1-5; no reliable D call. The specimen was blood. This clonotype originated in a man in his 70s in good health. CDR3 bases: TGTGCCAGCAGGGACGAGGTCTATAGCAATCAGCCCCAGCATTTT. Its protein product is CASRDEVYSNQPQHF.